The clone carrying this T cell receptor beta chain has only a few counts. Germline CDR1 is SNHLY and CDR2 is FYNNEI. Trimming took 6 bases from V and 9 from J; bases not matched to a gene: 11. This CDR3 is built from 14 residues. Authors' processing steps: Amplification from reference gene primers served as the basis for estimated nucleated cell counts. Sequencing used immunoSEQ multiplex PCR; TCRdb keeps in-frame clones, though not all of them. For V, J and clone size, that table is used; D and trimming come from the DNA. Of more than 90,000 clones in the sample, about 89% were seen once. This sample was taken from a study of blood T cell repertoires in COVID-19. About the research overall: Both acute and convalescent COVID-19 samples were obtained from the United States, Italy and Spain. T cells, B-cell-depleted T cells, or PBMCs provided the cDNA or gDNA that served as material.

The sequencing sample was made of peripheral blood. The clonotype comes from a man aged 40-55 years with acute or convalescent COVID-19. V is TRBV2 and J is TRBJ1-5, with 7 bases fitting TRBD1. CDR3 protein: CASSDDRALAPQHF. In nucleotides, the CDR3 is TGTGCCAGCAGCGACGACAGGGCCCTGGCGCCCCAGCATTTT.